The 26 T cell receptor beta chains below were found in one sample sequenced in a study of OX40 agonist ivuxolimab in advanced cancers. The data were produced by immunoSEQ multiplex PCR, yet TCRdb's version contains in-frame clones alone and is incomplete. The sample holds tens of thousands of clones, approximately 86% seen once. Sequenced material: CD4+ or CD8+ T cells sorted from blood, taken in a trial of the OX40 agonist ivuxolimab. These receptors were collected from an adult with an advanced solid tumor such as melanoma, head and neck, liver or kidney cancer.

This chain links TRBV28 with TRBJ1-4, with D possibly matching TRBD1 (6 bases). This CDR3 is built from 14 residues. Trimming cost V 6 bases and J 5 bases, with 13 bases left between them. Looked up from germline, CDR1 is MDHEN and CDR2 is SYDVKM. The CDR3 loop is CASRSGTQNEKLFF. Here the CDR3 DNA reads TGTGCCAGCAGATCCGGGACACAGAATGAAAAACTGTTTTTT.

This clone has only one observation. The CDR3 nucleotides are TGCGCCAGCAGCAGGACGGACAACCAAGAGACCCAGTACTTC. This encodes CASSRTDNQETQYF. This chain uses TRBV5-1 with TRBJ2-5; D might be TRBD1 (5 bases). The V gene lost 4 bases and the J gene lost 0 bases, with 10 bases spanning the gap. The V gene's germline CDR1 is SGHRS and CDR2 YFSETQ. The CDR3 sequence is 14 residues long.

The gene calls are TRBV7-9 and TRBJ2-1; 9 bases are a match to TRBD2. Trimming at V came to 7 bases and at J to 4 bases, leaving 17 bases not matched to a gene. Germline values: CDR1 SEHNR, CDR2 FQNEAQ (reference sequence). The CDR3 sequence is 18 residues long. CDR3 DNA: TGTGCCAGCATTACCCGCCCCCGGCGGGAGGGCCTGTACAATGAGCAGTTCTTC. It is translated as CASITRPRREGLYNEQFF.

The chain joins TRBV11-1 to TRBJ1-5; D may be TRBD1 (5 bases). V lost 4 bases and J 3 bases, leaving 7 bases between the germline ends. The CDR3 length is 13 residues. The germline V gene encodes CDR1 SGHAT and CDR2 FQDESV (reference sequence). The CDR3 DNA reads TGTGCCAGCAGCTCGACAGACAATCAGCCCCAGCATTTT. Translated: CASSSTDNQPQHF.

This chain connects TRBV5-1 to TRBJ2-2, with TRBD1 matching over 7 bases. In germline, CDR1 is SGHRS, CDR2 YFSETQ. CDR3 length: 14 amino acids. V lost 4 bases, J lost 3 bases, and 3 bases stayed unmatched. In DNA form, the CDR3 reads TGCGCCAGCAGCACTACAGGGGACACCGGGGAGCTGTTTTTT. It codes for CASSTTGDTGELFF.

DNA for the CDR3: TGTGCCAGCAGGGACCTTGGGGAGACCCAGTACTTC. Translating gives CASRDLGETQYF. The chain couples TRBV6-9 to TRBJ2-5; D ambiguous. In germline, CDR1 is MNHGY, CDR2 SVAAGI. The CDR3 is made up of 12 amino acids. Trimming cost V 6 bases and J 5 bases, with 10 bases left between them.

The rearrangement joins TRBV28 to TRBJ2-1; 9 nucleotides match TRBD2. The length of the CDR3 is 16 residues. V trimming: 9 bases; J trimming: 0 bases; junction bases outside the gene matches: 9. Germline CDR1 reads MDHEN; CDR2 reads SYDVKM. As DNA, the CDR3 is TGTGCCAGTAGCGGGAGTACTACGAGCTCCTACAATGAGCAGTTCTTC. Translating gives CASSGSTTSSYNEQFF.

This clone was seen just once. An end of the junction does not agree with germline; a read error may underlie this. The V gene is TRBV6-1, the J gene TRBJ2-6, with 11 bases fitting TRBD2. CDR3 length: 19 residues. Germline-derived CDR1 and CDR2 are MNHNS and SASEGT. This CDR3 reads CASNEFSGRALLGANVLTF. For the CDR3, the DNA is TGTGCCAGCAATGAATTTAGCGGGAGGGCCCTCCTTGGGGCCAACGTCCTGACTTTC.

The chain employs TRBV29-1 and TRBJ2-2, with D perhaps TRBD1 or TRBD2 (6 bases each). Germline V gene data show CDR1 as SQVTM and CDR2 as ANQGSEA. The germline V and J ends were trimmed by 7 bases and 3 bases, with 12 bases remaining between them. CDR3 size: 13 residues. The CDR3 nucleotides read TGCAGCGGGTACAGGGAGGACACCGGGGAGCTGTTTTTT. Amino acid sequence: CSGYREDTGELFF.

This sequence joins TRBV6-6 and TRBJ1-3, with D unclear. Per germline, CDR1 MNHNY and CDR2 SVGAGI (reference sequence). With 6 bases removed from V and 2 bases from J, the gap between germline ends came to 5 bases. This CDR3 spans 12 amino acids. The CDR3 region has the DNA TGTGCCAGCAGCAGCCCTGGAAACACCATATATTTT. Translation gives CASSSPGNTIYF.

The chain recombines TRBV15 with TRBJ1-5; perhaps TRBD1 as D (6 bases). The germline CDR1 and CDR2 sequences are LNHNV and YYDKDF (reference sequence). V was clipped by 5 bases and J by 4 bases, with 18 bases between them. The CDR3 covers 16 residues. DNA for the CDR3: TGTGCCACCAGCCCCCGGACAGCATCCGTAAATCAGCCCCAGCATTTT. Translated: CATSPRTASVNQPQHF.

By share of the sample, this clone is medium-sized (0.01 to 0.1%). This chain connects TRBV7-2 to TRBJ1-1, with 7 positions matching TRBD1. CDR3 size: 14 residues. The V segment lost 2 bases and the J segment 11 bases; nucleotides outside the gene matches: 11. Germline CDR1 SGHTA, CDR2 FQGNSA. The CDR3 region is CASSLSRQGVVAFF. CDR3 coding DNA: TGTGCCAGCAGCTTAAGTAGGCAGGGGGTCGTGGCTTTCTTT.

The genes are TRBV5-1 and TRBJ2-7; a weak D match, TRBD1 (5 bases). The CDR3 has 14 amino acids. CDR1 is SGHRS and CDR2 is YFSETQ in the germline V gene. Between the trimmed V and J ends, which lost 1 base and 6 bases, there was a span of 14 bases. The CDR3 reads CASSLLGQGGEQYF. The CDR3 region has the DNA TGCGCCAGCAGCTTGCTTGGGCAGGGCGGCGAGCAGTACTTC.

J is TRBJ2-6 and V is TRBV7-6; maybe TRBD2 (5 bases). Germline assignment: CDR1 SGHVS and CDR2 FNYEAQ. The V and J ends lost 3 bases and 0 bases respectively, with 9 bases between them. There are 16 residues in the CDR3. The CDR3, as DNA: TGTGCCAGCAGCTTCCTCGGAGGCTCTGGGGCCAACGTCCTGACTTTC. It yields the protein CASSFLGGSGANVLTF.

This chain links TRBV30 with TRBJ1-1; 8 bases line up with TRBD1. The CDR3 has 14 residues. The germline V gene has CDR1 GTSNPN and CDR2 SVGIG (reference sequence). Trimming at V came to 0 bases and at J to 7 bases, leaving 7 bases not matched to a gene. CDR3 coding DNA: TGTGCCTGGAGTGTCCAGCTCGACAGGGGTGAAGCTTTCTTT. As protein: CAWSVQLDRGEAFF.

V is TRBV2 and J is TRBJ2-5; D is ambiguous. The V and J ends lost 4 bases and 5 bases respectively, with 11 bases between them. Germline CDR1 and CDR2: SNHLY and FYNNEI. The CDR3 length is 13 residues. CDR3 sequence (DNA): TGTGCCAGCAGTGGGGATTGGCGCGAGACCCAGTACTTC. As protein: CASSGDWRETQYF. Drawing the rest from reference TRBV2 and TRBJ2-5, the complete variable domain is EPEVTQTPSHQVTQMGQEVILRCVPISNHLYFYWYRQILGQKVEFLVSFYNNEISEKSEIFDDQFSVERPDGSNFTLKIRSTKLEDSAMYFCASSGDWRETQYFGPGTRLLVL.

This chain links TRBV2 with TRBJ2-1, with TRBD2 matching 8 bases. Germline CDR1 reads SNHLY; CDR2 reads FYNNEI. There are 16 residues in the CDR3. V dropped 5 bases and J dropped 6; count of bases not matched to a gene: 12. The CDR3 DNA reads as TGTGCCAGCAGTTCCCGGGGGGGGGAGTCATCCAATGAGCAGTTCTTC. Translating it yields CASSSRGGESSNEQFF.

The genes are TRBV6-6 and TRBJ1-4, with D possibly TRBD1 on 5 matching bases. With 5 bases removed from V and 5 bases from J, the gap between germline ends came to 15 bases. The CDR3 spans 15 residues. Germline loops: CDR1 MNHNY, CDR2 SVGAGI (reference sequence). The CDR3 spells CASSDPDRLNEKLFF. In DNA form, the CDR3 reads TGTGCCAGCAGTGATCCCGACAGACTCAATGAAAAACTGTTTTTT.

This rearrangement joins TRBV6-6 to TRBJ2-7; D is ambiguous. This CDR3 is built from 12 residues. Germline assignment: CDR1 MNHNY and CDR2 SVGAGI (reference sequence). The V and J ends lost 8 bases and 6 bases respectively, with 14 bases between them. CDR3 residues: CASGPRLAEQYF. CDR3 sequence (DNA): TGTGCCAGCGGACCGCGGCTGGCCGAGCAGTACTTC.

The sample holds a few counts of this clone. V gene TRBV7-9 combines with J gene TRBJ1-1; D possibly corresponds to TRBD1 (5 bases). This CDR3 is 14 amino acids long. Germline-derived CDR1 and CDR2 are SEHNR and FQNEAQ (reference sequence). The ends were cut back, 3 bases at V and 1 base at J, with 9 bases in the middle. CDR3 in amino acids: CASSFNGQNTEAFF. As DNA, the CDR3 is TGTGCCAGCAGCTTCAATGGACAGAACACTGAAGCTTTCTTT. Complete variable domain (other parts from reference TRBV7-9 and TRBJ1-1): DTGVSQNPRHKITKRGQNVTFRCDPISEHNRLYWYRQTLGQGPEFLTYFQNEAQLEKSRLLSDRFSAERPKGSFSTLEIQRTEQGDSAMYLCASSFNGQNTEAFFGQGTRLTVV.

The CDR3 loop is CASSLTKGMDEQFF. As DNA, the CDR3 is TGTGCCAGCAGCTTAACTAAGGGTATGGATGAGCAGTTCTTC. This chain links TRBV11-2 with TRBJ2-1; no firm D call. Germline loops: CDR1 SGHAT, CDR2 FQNNGV. The CDR3 consists of 14 residues. The V and J ends lost 2 bases and 8 bases respectively, with 13 bases between them.

This chain uses TRBV6-1 with TRBJ1-5; the D is unclear. There are 12 residues in the CDR3. V was cut by 8 bases and J by 3 bases, with 8 bases left in between. Germline V CDR1 and CDR2: MNHNS, SASEGT. The CDR3 DNA reads TGTGCCAGCGTCAGTAACAATCAGCCCCAGCATTTT. Translating gives CASVSNNQPQHF.

This clone was seen a single time. The chain carries TRBV7-2 and TRBJ2-7; D not certain. Germline lookup yields CDR1 SGHTA and CDR2 FQGNSA. The CDR3 totals 14 residues. V lost 1 base to trimming and J lost 8 bases, with 15 bases between them. CDR3 bases: TGTGCCAGCAGCTTAGGTATTGCGACTTTTAAGCAGTACTTC. It is translated as CASSLGIATFKQYF.

This sequence joins TRBV5-5 and TRBJ1-2, with TRBD1 as a possible D gene (5 bases). CDR1 and CDR2 from the germline V gene are SGHKS and YYEKEE (reference sequence). The CDR3 totals 14 residues. V lost 2 bases, J lost 2 bases, and 10 bases lay in between. The CDR3 is CASSFLTENYGYTF. The CDR3 coding sequence is TGTGCCAGCAGCTTTTTGACAGAAAACTATGGCTACACCTTC.

J is TRBJ1-1 and V is TRBV29-1; 7 bases agree with TRBD1. The germline gives CDR1 SQVTM, CDR2 ANQGSEA. Losses at the gene ends were 5 bases for V and 0 bases for J; bases not matched to a gene: 6. The CDR3 sequence is 14 residues long. CDR3 sequence reads: CSVPAGTVNTEAFF. CDR3 DNA sequence: TGCAGCGTTCCTGCCGGGACAGTGAACACTGAAGCTTTCTTT.

This chain links TRBV6-4 with TRBJ1-1; weak D call: TRBD1 (5 bases). V lost 7 bases, J lost 3 bases, and 15 bases lay in between. Germline-derived CDR1 and CDR2 are MRHNA and SNTAGT. The CDR3 totals 14 residues. The CDR3 protein is CASTSQEVDTEAFF. The CDR3 DNA follows: TGTGCCAGCACCTCACAGGAAGTGGACACTGAAGCTTTCTTT.